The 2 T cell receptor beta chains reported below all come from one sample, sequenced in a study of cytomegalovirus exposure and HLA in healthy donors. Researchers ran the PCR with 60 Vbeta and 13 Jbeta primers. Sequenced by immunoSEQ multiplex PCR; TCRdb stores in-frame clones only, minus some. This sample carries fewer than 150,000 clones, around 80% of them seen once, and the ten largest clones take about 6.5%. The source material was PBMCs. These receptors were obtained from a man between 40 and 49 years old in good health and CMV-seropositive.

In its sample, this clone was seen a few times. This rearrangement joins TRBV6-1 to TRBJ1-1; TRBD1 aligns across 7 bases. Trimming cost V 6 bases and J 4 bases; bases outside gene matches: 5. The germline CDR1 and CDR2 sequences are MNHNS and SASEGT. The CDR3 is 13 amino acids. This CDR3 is CASRDRAPTEAFF. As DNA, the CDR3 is TGTGCCAGCAGAGACAGGGCCCCCACTGAAGCTTTCTTT.

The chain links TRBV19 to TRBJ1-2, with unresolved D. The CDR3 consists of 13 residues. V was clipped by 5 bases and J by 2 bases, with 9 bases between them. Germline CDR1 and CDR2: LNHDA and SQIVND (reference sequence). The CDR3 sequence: CASSVTPNYGYTF. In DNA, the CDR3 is TGTGCCAGTAGTGTGACACCGAACTATGGCTACACCTTC. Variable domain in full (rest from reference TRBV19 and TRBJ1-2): DGGITQSPKYLFRKEGQNVTLSCEQNLNHDAMYWYRQDPGQGLRLIYYSQIVNDFQKGDIAEGYSVSREKKESFPLTVTSAQKNPTAFYLCASSVTPNYGYTFGSGTRLTVV.